This T cell receptor beta chain was profiled in a study of T cell responses to AZD1222 COVID-19 vaccine. On this clone itself: Antigen: not known.

Clones were read by immunoSEQ multiplex PCR, and TCRdb kept only the in-frame ones, dropping some. The sample holds just under 55,000 clones, 70% to 90% seen once. The CDR3 spans 14 residues. V lost 8 bases and J lost 1; bases outside the gene matches: 7. The germline gives CDR1 MNHEY, CDR2 SVGAGI. General study findings and limits: Just a handful of AZD1222 recipients were seropositive at baseline.

Sequenced here: peripheral blood, sampled on day 0 of AZD1222 vaccination. This receptor was identified in an adult in good health. The chain is built from TRBV6-5 and TRBJ2-7, with TRBD2 identical over 8 bases. Here the CDR3 reads CASGRTSTSYEQYF. The CDR3 DNA reads as TGTGCCAGCGGTAGGACTAGCACTTCCTACGAGCAGTACTTC.